Reported below is one T cell receptor (beta chain). TCRdb re-called the RT-PCR reads with MiXCR, one entry per CDR3 protein. The sample contains more than 550,000 distinct CDR3 sequences, 13% to 15% of which appear only once. The CDR3 runs 14 residues. The V segment lost 4 bases and the J segment 8 bases; nucleotides outside the gene matches: 8. Germline loops: CDR1 SGDLS, CDR2 YYNGEE. This sequence originates from a female donor in good health, serving as a healthy control. The chain recombines TRBV9 with TRBJ1-2, with 10 bases aligning to TRBD1. The sequencing input was memory CD4+ T cells from blood. CDR3 coding DNA: TGTGCCAGCAGCCAGACAGGGGGCGCGGGGGGCTACACCTTC. It yields the protein CASSQTGGAGGYTF.